This T cell receptor (beta chain) derives from a study of cytomegalovirus exposure and HLA in healthy donors. Study results and limitations: Many donors shared some public TCRs, even though most TCR sequences were rare. CMV antigen specificity was confirmed in vitro for a few CMV-associated chains. TCR beta chains numbering some 160 were designated cytomegalovirus-associated. One later analysis, an examination of the 90 to 150 validation repertoires, found that first-cohort TCR clusters tended to co-occur in them.

With respect to this clone: Its antigen is as yet unknown.

Profiling relied on immunoSEQ multiplex PCR, and the TCRdb table lists in-frame clones only, not all of them. The sample yields around 300,000 clones, around 87% seen once. The length of the CDR3 is 14 residues. CDR1 SGDLS and CDR2 YYNGEE come from the germline V gene. V shed 4 bases and J shed 2 bases, with 11 bases lying between them. The sequenced sample was PBMCs. This chain joins TRBV9 and TRBJ2-3; TRBD2 might be the D (5 bases). The receptor's source is a woman between 25 and 40 years old in good health and CMV-seropositive. In nucleotides, the CDR3 is TGTGCCAGCAGCACCCGGGATACCACAGATACGCAGTATTTT. It specifies CASSTRDTTDTQYF.